A selection of T cell receptor beta chains follows, all from one sample in a study of blood T cells in healthy people across ages. TCRdb used MiXCR to reprocess the 5' RACE reads, holding one entry per CDR3 protein. The table records about 1.4 million distinct CDR3 sequences, approximately 59% of them present only once. The sequencing sample was made of blood. These receptors were obtained from a man aged 18-30 years in good health. Both conserved end residues are part of each CDR3. A D gene is named only where the DNA matches it firmly. The size entry is marked missing in some rows and otherwise reads once, few, many or a size class.

>TRBV9|.|TRBJ1-2|few
TGTGCCAGCAGCGAGGGGGGCGGTGGCTACACCTTC
CASSEGGGGYTF
>TRBV15|.|TRBJ2-1|.
TGTGCCACCAGCAGAGATCATGGTACGAGATACTTATACAATGAGCAGTTCTTC
CATSRDHGTRYLYNEQFF
>TRBV6-5|.|TRBJ1-1|.
TGTGCCAGCAGTGATCAGAGGGACATTGAAGCTTTCTTT
CASSDQRDIEAFF
>TRBV5-1|.|TRBJ1-2|.
TGCGCCAGCCGCCGGGACATTGGACTTAATGGCTACACCTTC
CASRRDIGLNGYTF
>TRBV7-6|.|TRBJ1-6|.
TGTGCCAGCAGCTTAGAGTTGAATTCACCCCTCCACTTT
CASSLELNSPLHF
>TRBV20-1|.|TRBJ2-7|few
TGCAGTGTTGGGCCAACCTACGAGCAGTACTTC
CSVGPTYEQYF
>TRBV20-1|.|TRBJ2-1|.
TGCAGTGGTCTAGGGGCGACCTACAATGAGCAGTTCTTC
CSGLGATYNEQFF
>TRBV4-1|.|TRBJ2-7|few
TGCGCCAGCAGCCAATACCACGAGCAGTACTTC
CASSQYHEQYF
>TRBV12-3/TRBV12-4|.|TRBJ2-1|.
TGTGCCAGCAGTGTTGTCGTTTTAAATGAGCAGTTCTTC
CASSVVVLNEQFF
>TRBV28|.|TRBJ2-7|.
TGTGCCAGCAGACCTGGGACTCCCCGGGATGAGCAGTACTTC
CASRPGTPRDEQYF
>TRBV4-3|.|TRBJ2-2|.
TGCGCCAGCAGCCGTTTCAACAGGGCGACGAACACCGGGGAGCTGTTTTTT
CASSRFNRATNTGELFF
>TRBV19|TRBD2|TRBJ2-1|.
TGTGCCAGTAGCGGGGGGGTCGTCAGGGAGCAGTTCTTC
CASSGGVVREQFF
>TRBV15|.|TRBJ1-6|.
TGTGCCGCCAGCAGAGGGGCAGAGTTCAGGTCACCCCTCCACTTT
CAASRGAEFRSPLHF
>TRBV14|.|TRBJ2-3|.
TGTGCCAGCAGCCAACTATGGAAACCGTACACAGATACGCAGTATTTT
CASSQLWKPYTDTQYF
>TRBV7-8|.|TRBJ2-4|.
TGTGCCAGCAGCCTAAAGTCAGCGGACTTAGCCAAAAACATTCAGTACTTC
CASSLKSADLAKNIQYF
>TRBV20-1|.|TRBJ2-7|.
TGCAGTGCCTGCCCACCCAGGGAGAACCACGAGCAGTACTTC
CSACPPRENHEQYF
>TRBV11-2|.|TRBJ2-6|many
TGTGCCAGCAGCTTATCAGGGACTGGGGCCAACGTCCTGACTTTC
CASSLSGTGANVLTF
>TRBV7-2|TRBD1|TRBJ2-7|.
TGTGCCAGCAGCTTAGCGCCCGGAGGGACAGGGGCCTACGAGCAGTACTTC
CASSLAPGGTGAYEQYF
>TRBV20-1|TRBD1|TRBJ2-7|once
TGCAGTGCTAGGATTTCCCGGGACAGGGACCCCTACGAGCAGTACTTC
CSARISRDRDPYEQYF
>TRBV7-9|.|TRBJ2-4|few
TGTGCCAGCAGCCCAGATAAGTCGGGAAACATTCAGTACTTC
CASSPDKSGNIQYF
>TRBV12-3/TRBV12-4|TRBD2|TRBJ2-3|.
TGTGCCAGCAGTTGGGGACTAGCCCGAAGCACAGATACGCAGTATTTT
CASSWGLARSTDTQYF
>TRBV12-3/TRBV12-4|TRBD1|TRBJ1-5|.
TGTGCCAGCAGGGCGACAGGGAATCAGCCCCAGCATTTT
CASRATGNQPQHF
>TRBV6-5|.|TRBJ2-1|few
TGTGCCAGCAGTTATGGGGGACCCAATGAGCAGTTCTTC
CASSYGGPNEQFF
>TRBV6-1|TRBD2|TRBJ2-7|.
TGTGCCAGTGCTAGCGGGAAGTTCTACGAGCAGTACTTC
CASASGKFYEQYF
>TRBV5-1|.|TRBJ2-7|.
TGCGCCAGCAGCTTGGGGGGGGGGCCAGCCTACGAGCAGTACTTC
CASSLGGGPAYEQYF
>TRBV12-3/TRBV12-4|TRBD2|TRBJ2-3|few
TGTGCCAGCAGGCCTAGCGGGGCAAGCACAGATACGCAGTATTTT
CASRPSGASTDTQYF
>TRBV11-1|.|TRBJ2-3|.
TGTGCCAGCAGCTTATCGGCCTATCAGAATACGCAGTATTTT
CASSLSAYQNTQYF
>TRBV7-2|TRBD1|TRBJ2-7|.
TGTGCCAGCAGCTTATGGCCAGGGGGCTACGAGCAGTACTTC
CASSLWPGGYEQYF
>TRBV20-1|TRBD2|TRBJ2-5|few
TGCAGTGCTTGGACTAGCCGACAGCAAGAGACCCAGTACTTC
CSAWTSRQQETQYF
>TRBV3-1|TRBD1|TRBJ2-7|few
TGTGCCAGCAGCCAAGACCAGGGGGCCACCTACGAGCAGTACTTC
CASSQDQGATYEQYF
>TRBV4-1|.|TRBJ2-3|few
TGCGCCAGCAGCCGGCCAGGCGGGTCGGATACGCAGTATTTT
CASSRPGGSDTQYF
>TRBV25-1|.|TRBJ2-1|few
TGTGCCAGCAGTGCGGGAATGCTTTACAATGAGCAGTTCTTC
CASSAGMLYNEQFF
>TRBV15|.|TRBJ2-3|.
TGTGCCACCAGCAGAGATGGAACCAGTACGCAGTATTTT
CATSRDGTSTQYF
>TRBV12-3/TRBV12-4|.|TRBJ2-5|.
TGTCCCAGCAGTTCTCTACTGGCCGGGGAGACCCAGTACTTC
CPSSSLLAGETQYF
>TRBV4-2|TRBD1|TRBJ2-7|.
TGTGCCAGCAGCCGCGTACAGGGGGCGGATTCCGAGCAGTACTTC
CASSRVQGADSEQYF
>TRBV14|.|TRBJ2-5|.
TGTGCCAGCAGCCAAGATTTACGGGTAGAGACCCAGTACTTC
CASSQDLRVETQYF
>TRBV9|TRBD2|TRBJ2-1|.
TGTGCCAGCAGCGTAGGCGGGGGTGAAGCCAATGAGCAGTTCTTC
CASSVGGGEANEQFF
>TRBV20-1|.|TRBJ1-1|.
TGCAGTGCTAGAGGGCCTATGGACACTGAAGCTTTCTTT
CSARGPMDTEAFF
>TRBV29-1|TRBD1|TRBJ2-5|.
TGCAGCGTTTCACATACAGGGGGAATGTTGGAGACCCAGTACTTC
CSVSHTGGMLETQYF
>TRBV4-1|.|TRBJ2-7|.
TGCGCCAGCAGCCAGGGTGGCGTCCTAGACGAGCAGTACTTC
CASSQGGVLDEQYF
>TRBV5-4|.|TRBJ2-1|few
TGTGCCAGCGTCGGGGGCTCCTACAATGAGCAGTTCTTC
CASVGGSYNEQFF
>TRBV4-1|.|TRBJ2-7|few
TGCGCCAGCAGCCAAGAACCGACCTACGAGCAGTACTTC
CASSQEPTYEQYF
>TRBV29-1|.|TRBJ1-1|.
TGCAGCGTTAAGAGGGAAGGGGACACTGAAGCTTTCTTT
CSVKREGDTEAFF
>TRBV28|.|TRBJ2-2|.
TGTGCCAGCAGTTTCTGGTCGTGGCAGGGCACCCGACCAAACACCGGGGAGCTGTTTTTT
CASSFWSWQGTRPNTGELFF
>TRBV20-1|.|TRBJ2-1|.
TGCAGTGCTAGAGTCATCGATGAGCAGTTCTTC
CSARVIDEQFF
>TRBV20-1|TRBD1|TRBJ2-2|.
TGCAGTGCTAGAGATACGGGACAGGGGGCGCGGAACACCGGGGAGCTGTTTTTT
CSARDTGQGARNTGELFF
>TRBV6-5|.|TRBJ2-3|.
TGTGCCAGCAGCCTCTTACAGGGTGCAGATACGCAGTATTTT
CASSLLQGADTQYF
>TRBV6-2/TRBV6-3|TRBD2|TRBJ2-7|few
TGTGCCAGCAGTTACAAAGGACTAGCGTTGAACGAGCAGTACTTC
CASSYKGLALNEQYF
>TRBV10-3|.|TRBJ2-5|once
TGTGCCATCAGTCCAACGAGACCGGTGGAGACCCAGTACTTC
CAISPTRPVETQYF